A selection of T cell receptor beta chains follows, all from one sample in a study of response to subunit inactivated influenza vaccine. TCRdb re-derived calls from the RT-PCR reads in MiXCR, one entry per CDR3 protein. The sample holds 610,000 or so distinct CDR3 sequences, around 15% seen once. This sample comprised PBMCs from blood, obtained 11 to 12 days after vaccination. Receptor source: a man aged 50 to 59 who received an inactivated influenza vaccine. The CDR3 runs from the conserved cysteine through the conserved F or W. A D gene is named only where the DNA matches it firmly. Size is omitted from some rows. Given values are once, few, many or a class for expanded clones.

>TRBV4-3|TRBD2|few|TRBJ2-3
TGCGCCAGCAGCCAAGACGGGGGGAGCACAGATACGCAGTATTTT
CASSQDGGSTDTQYF
>TRBV6-4|NA|once|TRBJ2-2
TGTGCCAGCAGTCCCAGGATTGGTACCGGGGAGCTGTTTTTT
CASSPRIGTGELFF
>TRBV24-1|NA|few|TRBJ2-5
TGTGCCACCAGTGAGCTTGTCCCTGCGTCGACCCAGTACTTC
CATSELVPASTQYF
>TRBV7-2|NA|few|TRBJ2-2
TGTGCCAGCAGTCAACAGAGCTTGTCGAACACCGGGGAGCTGTTTTTT
CASSQQSLSNTGELFF
>TRBV10-3|NA|few|TRBJ2-3
TGTGCCATCAGTGAAGCTGGACGCCTCCGCGGTGATACGCAGTATTTT
CAISEAGRLRGDTQYF
>TRBV12-3/TRBV12-4|NA|many|TRBJ1-1
TGTGCCAGCAGTTTAGCCACCAGCCTTGAAGCTTTCTTT
CASSLATSLEAFF
>TRBV7-9|TRBD2|NA|TRBJ2-1
TGTGCCAGCAGCTTCCTAGCGGGGGGCAATGAGCAGTTCTTC
CASSFLAGGNEQFF
>TRBV6-5|TRBD1|few|TRBJ2-1
TGTGCCAGCAGTTATCCGGGACAGGGACACAATGAGCAGTTCTTC
CASSYPGQGHNEQFF
>TRBV20-1|TRBD2|once|TRBJ2-1
TGCAGTGCTAGAGGGACTAGCTTTGAGCAGTTCTTC
CSARGTSFEQFF
>TRBV12-3/TRBV12-4|NA|NA|TRBJ2-7
TGTGCCAGCAGAAAGACGGGCACCTCCTACGAGCAGTACTTC
CASRKTGTSYEQYF
>TRBV28|NA|few|TRBJ2-3
TGTGCCAGCAGTTTTATGAGCGGGAGCACAGATACGCAGTATTTT
CASSFMSGSTDTQYF
>TRBV9|TRBD2|few|TRBJ2-3
TGTGCCAGCAGCGCGCGACTAGCGGGATTAGGGGATACGCAGTATTTT
CASSARLAGLGDTQYF
>TRBV6-2/TRBV6-3|NA|NA|TRBJ2-1
TGTGCCAGCAGTTTTTGGCCCCAGAATGCGGAAAGCTCCTACAATGAGCAGTTCTTC
CASSFWPQNAESSYNEQFF
>TRBV7-9|NA|few|TRBJ1-1
TGTGCCAGCAGCTTAGGATATCCCCGGGGGCGGAACACTGAAGCTTTCTTT
CASSLGYPRGRNTEAFF
>TRBV10-2|NA|once|TRBJ2-1
TGCGCCAGCAGTGATGGGGGGGGCTCTCTGATCTTC
CASSDGGGSLIF
>TRBV3-1|NA|few|TRBJ2-1
TGTGCCAGCAGCCAATTCTCCGCTGGAGTATTAGGGCACAATGAGCAGTTCTTC
CASSQFSAGVLGHNEQFF
>TRBV12-3/TRBV12-4|NA|many|TRBJ2-4
TGTGCCAGCAGCTTTCGGGCCGCTATTCAGTACTTC
CASSFRAAIQYF
>TRBV9|NA|few|TRBJ1-5
TGTGCCAGCAGCGCAGGGCAGGGTAGCAATCAGCCCCAGCATTTT
CASSAGQGSNQPQHF
>TRBV9|NA|many|TRBJ2-1
TGTGCCAGCAGCGTTGGGGGGACTCAACAAAATGAGCAGTTCTTC
CASSVGGTQQNEQFF
>TRBV18|NA|NA|TRBJ2-3
TGTGCCAGCTCACCACCGTTCGGGACGGGAAGCACAGATACGCAGTATTTT
CASSPPFGTGSTDTQYF
>TRBV15|NA|few|TRBJ1-1
TGTGCCACCAGCCCCCGTTGGGCTGGGCCGGGGACTGAAGCTTTCTTT
CATSPRWAGPGTEAFF
>TRBV6-2/TRBV6-3|NA|few|TRBJ2-4
TGTGCCAGCAGTCCCCGGGGGGCCAAAAACATTCAGTACTTC
CASSPRGAKNIQYF
>TRBV11-2|NA|NA|TRBJ2-1
TGTGCCAGCAGCTTAGTCGGGTTAGGGGAATGGGGTTACAATGAGCAGTTCTTC
CASSLVGLGEWGYNEQFF
>TRBV12-3/TRBV12-4|NA|NA|TRBJ1-1
TGTGCCAGCAGTTCCCCCGGGGAGAAGACTGAAGCTTTCTTT
CASSSPGEKTEAFF
>TRBV21-1|NA|few|TRBJ2-7
TGTGCCAGCAGCACAGGCGGGTCCCCCTACGAGCAGTACTTC
CASSTGGSPYEQYF
>TRBV12-3/TRBV12-4|TRBD1|few|TRBJ1-3
TGTGCCAGCAGTCCAGGGGGAACTGGAAACACCATATATTTT
CASSPGGTGNTIYF
>TRBV7-2|NA|NA|TRBJ2-1
TGTGCCAGCAGCTTAGGAGGCCAGCTTCCCTACAATGAGCAGTTCTTC
CASSLGGQLPYNEQFF
>TRBV29-1|NA|many|TRBJ2-4
TGCAGCGTTTCCGGACGCCTGAGTGGAAACATTCAGTACTTC
CSVSGRLSGNIQYF
>TRBV2|TRBD2|few|TRBJ2-2
TGTGCCAGCAGTTCTAGCGGGGGAGGTACCGGGGAGCTGTTTTTT
CASSSSGGGTGELFF
>TRBV4-3|TRBD2|NA|TRBJ2-3
TGCGCCAGCAGCCGGGGGGGGGAGCTAGCGCGCCGGCGGGGAGATACGCAGTATTTT
CASSRGGELARRRGDTQYF
>TRBV7-2|NA|few|TRBJ2-1
TGTGCCAGCAGCTTGACGGGACTTTCCAATGAGCAGTTCTTC
CASSLTGLSNEQFF
>TRBV11-2|NA|NA|TRBJ2-7
TGTGCCAGCAGCCCTCTAGCCGCCACGACTCCTGGCGAGCAGTACTTC
CASSPLAATTPGEQYF
>TRBV7-9|NA|NA|TRBJ1-4
TGTGCCAGCAGCACGACACAAACAGGGAGTCCCTTTTTT
CASSTTQTGSPFF
>TRBV11-1|TRBD1|few|TRBJ2-2
TGTGCCAGCAGCACGACACGACAGGGGTACGGCGAGGCCACCGGGGAGCTGTTTTTT
CASSTTRQGYGEATGELFF
>TRBV19|TRBD1|NA|TRBJ1-5
TGTGCCAGTAGCTGGGACAGGTCTCAGCCCCAGCATTTT
CASSWDRSQPQHF
>TRBV15|TRBD2|few|TRBJ2-1
TGTGCCACCAGCAGAGATTCGTGGCGGGAGGGCCTAAGTAAGAATGAGCAGTTCTTC
CATSRDSWREGLSKNEQFF
>TRBV6-1|NA|few|TRBJ2-7
TGTGCCAGCAGTGAAGGGGAGTACACCTACGAGCAGTACTTC
CASSEGEYTYEQYF
>TRBV12-3/TRBV12-4|TRBD1|NA|TRBJ2-7
TGTGCCAGCAGTAAGGACAGGGGTCAGTCCTACGAGCAGTACTTC
CASSKDRGQSYEQYF
>TRBV6-2/TRBV6-3|NA|NA|TRBJ1-2
TGTGCCAGCAGCCCGACCTACAGCTATGGCTACACCTTC
CASSPTYSYGYTF
>TRBV6-4|NA|few|TRBJ1-3
TGTGCCAGCAGTGCCGAATCTGGAAACACCATATATTTT
CASSAESGNTIYF
>TRBV7-2|NA|many|TRBJ2-3
TGTGCCAGCAGCTCCCGACAGAGCACAGATACGCAGTATTTT
CASSSRQSTDTQYF
>TRBV5-6|NA|NA|TRBJ1-2
TGTGCCAGCAGCGTACAGGGAAGACTCTATGGCTACACCTTC
CASSVQGRLYGYTF
>TRBV24-1|NA|NA|TRBJ2-2
TGTGCCACCAGTGAAGCCCCCGGGACCGGGGAGCTGTTTTTT
CATSEAPGTGELFF
>TRBV18|TRBD1|NA|TRBJ2-5
TGTGCCAGCTCACCACGGGGACAGAAAGAGACCCAGTACTTC
CASSPRGQKETQYF
>TRBV27|TRBD2|NA|TRBJ2-3
TGTGCCAGCAGATGGACTAGCTCTAGCACAGATACGCAGTATTTT
CASRWTSSSTDTQYF
>TRBV2|TRBD1|many|TRBJ1-6
TGCGCCAGCAGGGAGACAGGGATCAATTCACCCCTCCACTTT
CASRETGINSPLHF
>TRBV4-3|TRBD1|many|TRBJ1-2
TGCGCCAGCAGCCAAGGGATCGGGACAGGGGTTTATGGCTACACCTTC
CASSQGIGTGVYGYTF
>TRBV24-1|NA|once|TRBJ2-1
TGTGCCACCAGTCGCGGACACAATGAGCAGTTCTTC
CATSRGHNEQFF
>TRBV9|TRBD2|NA|TRBJ2-1
TGTGCCAGCAGCTTTAGCGGGATGTATGAGCAGTTCTTC
CASSFSGMYEQFF
>TRBV20-1|NA|NA|TRBJ2-5
TGCAGTGCACTCCCGGGGTTTGAGACCCAGTACTTC
CSALPGFETQYF
>TRBV14|NA|few|TRBJ2-2
TGTGCCAGCAGCCAGGGGGGACGCGGGGAGCTGTTTTTT
CASSQGGRGELFF
>TRBV7-2|TRBD1|NA|TRBJ2-7
TGTGCCAGCAGCATAAGGACAGGGACCGGGGGCGACGAGCAGTACTTC
CASSIRTGTGGDEQYF
>TRBV12-3/TRBV12-4|NA|many|TRBJ1-6
TGTGCCAGCAGTGGCGGACTGCCCAATTCACCCCTCCACTTT
CASSGGLPNSPLHF
>TRBV7-2|TRBD1|few|TRBJ2-4
TGTGCCAGCAGCAACTTAGACAGGGTGGGGTCCAAAAACATTCAGTACTTC
CASSNLDRVGSKNIQYF
>TRBV19|NA|NA|TRBJ1-1
TGTGCCAGTAATCGAGTCGGGCGGCTCACTGAAGCTTTCTTT
CASNRVGRLTEAFF
>TRBV10-3|NA|NA|TRBJ2-7
TGTGCCATACTGGACACGAGCTCCTACGAGCAGTACTTC
CAILDTSSYEQYF